This T cell receptor beta chain was identified during a study of CD8 T cells in Susac syndrome. Both CD4+ and CD8+ T cells were negatively isolated, and TEMRA cells underwent FACS enrichment. Reverse transcription used roughly 0.45 to 1 ug RNA and random hexamers. A multiplex approach, immunoSEQ multiplex PCR, amplified TCR beta CDR3 across 54 Vbeta and 13 Jbeta. TCRdb reprocessed the immunoSEQ multiplex PCR reads via MiXCR and lists one record per CDR3 protein. The table records a few hundred thousand distinct CDR3 sequences, 95% of them present only once. V was pared by 8 bases and J by 1 base, with 7 bases between. The CDR3 has 13 amino acids. CDR1 and CDR2 (germline): KGHDR, SFDVKD.

The sequenced sample consisted of CD4+ T cells from PBMCs. This clonotype was sampled from a human donor with multiple sclerosis. The chain carries TRBV24-1 and TRBJ2-2, with D perhaps given as TRBD1 or TRBD2 (5 bases each). Here the CDR3 reads CATMGVNTGELFF. CDR3 in DNA: TGTGCCACCATGGGGGTGAACACCGGGGAGCTGTTTTTT.